The 4 T cell receptor beta chains below were found in one sample sequenced in a study of human T cells and chemical hapten exposure (dated by TCRdb to the early 2020s). Libraries were prepared through RACE. Sequenced using a NextSeq 500. TCRdb reran the public reads through fastp at Q25 and MiXCR, keeping productive beta chains. Rows are unified per CDR3 protein, each entry keeping the most common DNA and genes. The sample yields tens of thousands of distinct CDR3 sequences; approximately 11% were counted once. 1.1% of the sample is in the top ten clones. Per the publication, the time point label means: patch test 3, about 24 weeks after DPC sensitization. This specimen's treatment or condition label, per the study, means: therapeutic diphenylcyclopropenone sensitization with weekly scalp DPC. Sequencing used whole blood, obtained in connection with sensitization to the hapten diphenylcyclopropenone (DPC). These TCRs come from a woman aged 30 to 39 with alopecia areata. Some clones in this sample may be carry-over from other donors' samples.

This clonotype showed up just once. No conserved phenylalanine or tryptophan is present at the end of the CDR3, so a read error is the likely explanation. The chain carries TRBV10-1 and TRBJ2-3, with D perhaps matching TRBD1 (7 bases). Between the trimmed V and J ends, which lost 6 bases and 2 bases, there was a span of 18 bases. There are 16 residues in the CDR3. The germline V gene encodes CDR1 WNHNN and CDR2 SYGVQD (reference sequence). The CDR3 DNA is TGCGCCAGCAGCACCGCAGCAGGGGGGTCCACAGATACGCAGTATTCT. It translates to CASSTAAGGSTDTQYS.

This clonotype has at least ten counts. This chain joins TRBV4-1 and TRBJ2-3; D is possibly TRBD1 (6 bases). This CDR3 is 15 amino acids long. In germline, CDR1 is MGHRA, CDR2 YSYEKL. V was trimmed by 2 bases and J by 2 bases, leaving 11 bases between them. The CDR3 DNA reads as TGCGCCAGCAGCCAATTGCAGGGGTACACAGATACGCAGTATTTT. It yields the protein CASSQLQGYTDTQYF.

Many counts were recorded for this clonotype. The rearrangement uses TRBV12-3 or TRBV12-4 and TRBJ1-5; perhaps TRBD1 as D (6 bases). The CDR3 loop spans 14 amino acids. Between the trimmed V and J ends, which lost 5 bases and 5 bases, there was a span of 13 bases. The CDR3: CASSPRSGDQPQHF. The CDR3 nucleotides read TGTGCCAGCAGTCCCCGCTCAGGGGATCAGCCCCAGCATTTT.

The rearrangement links TRBV7-9 to TRBJ1-5; D might be TRBD1 (5 bases). CDR1 is SEHNR and CDR2 is FQNEAQ in the germline V gene (reference sequence). V was trimmed by 2 bases and J by 11 bases, leaving 10 bases between them. The CDR3 loop spans 12 amino acids. The CDR3 spells CASSLQGGAQHF. The CDR3 DNA reads as TGTGCCAGCAGCTTACAGGGAGGTGCCCAGCATTTT.